The clone carrying this T cell receptor beta chain was detected ten times or more. This record comes from a study of Graves' ophthalmopathy and Graves' hyperthyroidism. About the research overall: At initial diagnosis, peripheral blood was obtained, and this preceded any treatment.

RNA transcripts were the template, and TCR beta CDR3 regions were amplified from them. First-round RT-PCR relied on HTBI primers, and a second-round multiplex PCR came next. TCRdb recomputed calls from the multiplex PCR reads with MiXCR, one row per CDR3 protein. Counted here are roughly 610,000 distinct CDR3 sequences, over 20% occurring once; the ten biggest clones make up more than 5.5%. This CDR3 has 17 amino acids. Germline CDR1 reads MGHRA; CDR2 reads YSYEKL. V was pared by 1 base and J by 5 bases, with 12 bases of the junction left unmatched. The rearrangement uses TRBV4-1 and TRBJ2-5; TRBD2 matches at 8 bases. This sequence was found in a woman younger than 35 with stable Graves' hyperthyroidism. Some clones in this sample may be carry-over from other donors' samples. The sample was peripheral blood. CDR3 nucleotides: TGCGCCAGCAGCCAAGTCCTAGGGCCGGGGGGGATGGAGACCCAGTACTTC. This gives the protein CASSQVLGPGGMETQYF.